One sample yielded the 12 T cell receptor beta chains listed below, sequenced in a study of CD8 T cells in Susac syndrome. Roughly 0.5 to 1 ug RNA was reverse transcribed with random hexamers. Using its own MiXCR run on the immunoSEQ multiplex PCR reads, TCRdb lists one record per CDR3 protein. The repertoire has about 180,000 distinct CDR3 sequences, roughly 94% of them found once; the top ten carry roughly 0.12%. The sequencing input was CD4+ T cells from PBMCs. The source of these receptors is a human donor with Susac syndrome.

The chain combines TRBV29-1 with TRBJ2-7, with TRBD1 matching over 7 bases. The CDR3 length is 12 residues. CDR1 and CDR2 (germline): SQVTM, ANQGSEA. The V and J ends lost 4 bases and 1 base, in that order; junction bases with no gene match: 1. The CDR3 sequence: CSVGQGSYEQYF. CDR3 coding DNA: TGCAGCGTTGGACAGGGATCCTACGAGCAGTACTTC.

The chain joins TRBV19 to TRBJ2-1, with a weak D call TRBD2 (6 bases). CDR1 LNHDA and CDR2 SQIVND come from the germline V gene (reference sequence). V lost 4 bases and J 8 bases, leaving 21 bases between the germline ends. The CDR3 covers 16 residues. For the CDR3, the DNA is TGTGCCAGTAGTACAGGCCGGAGGGGCTTTTTCGATGAGCAGTTCTTC. It translates to CASSTGRRGFFDEQFF.

The CDR3 DNA sequence: TGTGCCTGGAGTGTTTTAGCGGGGTCGTACAATGAGCAGTTCTTC. Translating it yields CAWSVLAGSYNEQFF. The chain combines TRBV30 with TRBJ2-1, with 8 bases identical to TRBD2. The length of the CDR3 is 15 residues. J gave up 4 bases and V 0 bases, and 5 bases lay outside the gene matches. Per germline, CDR1 GTSNPN and CDR2 SVGIG (reference sequence).

The gene calls are TRBV19 and TRBJ2-7, with a weak D call TRBD2 (5 bases). Germline V gene data show CDR1 as LNHDA and CDR2 as SQIVND (reference sequence). CDR3 length: 14 residues. Trimming shortened V by 5 bases and J by 6 bases, and 17 bases separated the two germline ends. The CDR3 DNA reads TGTGCCAGTAGTTCCAGCGGTCGGTCTGGCGAGCAGTACTTC. As protein: CASSSSGRSGEQYF.

The V call is TRBV7-2, the J call TRBJ2-5, with 7 bases lining up with TRBD1. The CDR3 runs to 14 residues. Germline V gene sequence: CDR1 SGHTA, CDR2 FQGNSA. V gave up 4 bases and J gave up 3 bases; unmatched junction bases: 5. The CDR3 spells CASSYNRGEETQYF. CDR3 nucleotide sequence: TGTGCCAGCAGCTACAACAGGGGAGAAGAGACCCAGTACTTC.

V usage is TRBV29-1 and J usage is TRBJ1-1, with D unclear. From germline, CDR1 is SQVTM and CDR2 ANQGSEA. This CDR3 region has 13 residues. V shed 6 bases and J shed 1 base, with 12 bases lying between them. The CDR3 reads CSVIGRPNTEAFF. The DNA of the CDR3 is TGCAGCGTCATCGGACGGCCGAACACTGAAGCTTTCTTT.

The chain uses TRBV15 and TRBJ2-5; 8 bases fit TRBD1. CDR1 and CDR2 (germline): LNHNV, YYDKDF (reference sequence). V gave up 7 bases and J gave up 3 bases; unmatched junction bases: 7. The CDR3 extends over 14 amino acids. The CDR3, as DNA: TGTGCCACCACCATGACAGGGGAGAAAGAGACCCAGTACTTC. It specifies CATTMTGEKETQYF. The full variable domain, rest sourced from reference TRBV15 and TRBJ2-5, is DAMVIQNPRYQVTQFGKPVTLSCSQTLNHNVMYWYQQKSSQAPKLLFHYYDKDFNNEADTPDNFQSRRPNTSFCFLDIRSPGLGDTAMYLCATTMTGEKETQYFGPGTRLLVL.

This chain joins TRBV29-1 and TRBJ1-6, with TRBD1 as a possible D gene (6 bases). Germline CDR1 and CDR2: SQVTM and ANQGSEA. The CDR3 consists of 12 residues. The ends were cut back, 6 bases at V and 14 bases at J, with 17 bases in the middle. Written as DNA, the CDR3 is TGCAGCGTACTCGCAGGGGCCGGCACCCTCCACTTT. Amino acids: CSVLAGAGTLHF.

This clonotype has a single count. The chain has TRBV20-1 and TRBJ1-1, with D tentatively TRBD1 (5 bases). The germline V and J ends were trimmed by 5 bases and 7 bases, with 17 bases remaining between them. Germline CDR1 reads DFQATT; CDR2 reads SNEGSKA (reference sequence). CDR3 length: 13 amino acids. CDR3 in amino acids: CSAPPRGTYEAFF. As DNA, the CDR3 is TGCAGTGCTCCCCCCCGGGGGACCTATGAAGCTTTCTTT.

The V gene is TRBV20-1, the J gene TRBJ2-1; no firm D call. Trimming shortened V by 5 bases and J by 5 bases, and 7 bases separated the two germline ends. The CDR3 totals 11 residues. Per germline, CDR1 DFQATT and CDR2 SNEGSKA (reference sequence). In DNA form, the CDR3 reads TGCAGTGCTTCTAACAACAATGAGCAGTTCTTC. Translated: CSASNNNEQFF.

This rearrangement joins TRBV2 to TRBJ2-5; unclear D gene. Germline CDR1 is SNHLY and CDR2 is FYNNEI. V lost 4 bases, J lost 4 bases, and 13 bases lay in between. The CDR3 runs to 14 residues. In DNA, the CDR3 is TGTGCCAGCAGTGGCTCCCTGGTGGGAGAGACCCAGTACTTC. The encoded protein is CASSGSLVGETQYF.

The chain recombines TRBV7-9 with TRBJ2-7, with TRBD1 matching over 9 bases. Germline CDR1 reads SEHNR; CDR2 reads FQNEAQ (reference sequence). With 6 bases clipped from V and 4 bases from J, the junction kept 10 bases outside the gene matches. This CDR3 region has 15 residues. Written as DNA, the CDR3 is TGTGCCAGCAGTTATACAGGGGGCCCACAATACGAGCAGTACTTC. Its protein product is CASSYTGGPQYEQYF.